Below, 6 T cell receptor beta chains from the same sample are listed, as sequenced in a study of blood T cell repertoires in COVID-19. Measured with immunoSEQ multiplex PCR; TCRdb has only the in-frame clones, and not every one. The table shows some 180,000 clones, with approximately 88% occurring only once. The material sequenced was peripheral blood. All receptors come from a woman aged 40 to 49 with COVID-19, enrolled during active disease.

V and J are TRBV5-1 and TRBJ2-7, with a possible D match to TRBD2 (6 bases). The V end lost 4 bases, the J end lost 5 bases, and 16 bases lay between the germline ends. The CDR3 is 14 residues long. Germline V gene data show CDR1 as SGHRS and CDR2 as YFSETQ. The CDR3 DNA follows: TGCGCCAGCAGCCGAACACGGGGGAACGACGAGCAGTACTTC. It is translated as CASSRTRGNDEQYF.

Concerning this clone itself: Relative to the germline gene, one junction end is altered; a read error may explain this. The sample holds other DNA sequences that translate to the same CDR3. V usage is TRBV7-3 and J usage is TRBJ1-5; D is undetermined. This CDR3 has 13 amino acids. CDR1 is SGHTA and CDR2 is FQGTGA in the germline V gene. The CDR3 DNA is TGTGCCAGCAGTTTAACGTACCGGCAGCCCCAGCATTTT. Its protein is CASSLTYRQPQHF.

This clone has only a few counts. The rearrangement uses TRBV19 and TRBJ1-5, with D possibly being TRBD1 (6 bases). This CDR3 spans 16 amino acids. Trimming removed 3 bases from V and 5 bases from J, with 17 bases in between. Germline V lookup: CDR1 LNHDA, CDR2 SQIVND (reference sequence). The CDR3 region is CASSIIAPRGDQPQHF. Written as DNA, the CDR3 is TGTGCCAGTAGTATTATTGCTCCCAGGGGCGATCAGCCCCAGCATTTT. Full variable domain (missing parts from reference TRBV19 and TRBJ1-5): DGGITQSPKYLFRKEGQNVTLSCEQNLNHDAMYWYRQDPGQGLRLIYYSQIVNDFQKGDIAEGYSVSREKKESFPLTVTSAQKNPTAFYLCASSIIAPRGDQPQHFGDGTRLSIL.

The chain couples TRBV2 to TRBJ2-7; D perhaps matches TRBD2 (6 bases). This CDR3 is built from 15 residues. Germline CDR1 reads SNHLY; CDR2 reads FYNNEI. The germline V and J ends were trimmed by 4 bases and 5 bases, with 18 bases remaining between them. CDR3 loop: CASSASGSPAHEQYF. For the CDR3, the DNA is TGTGCCAGCAGTGCAAGCGGGTCTCCGGCCCACGAGCAGTACTTC. The full variable domain, completed using reference TRBV2 and TRBJ2-7, is EPEVTQTPSHQVTQMGQEVILRCVPISNHLYFYWYRQILGQKVEFLVSFYNNEISEKSEIFDDQFSVERPDGSNFTLKIRSTKLEDSAMYFCASSASGSPAHEQYFGPGTRLTVT.

CDR3 sequence: CASSVGGDEKLFF. The CDR3 coding sequence is TGTGCCAGCAGCGTAGGGGGCGATGAAAAACTGTTTTTT. The chain is built from TRBV9 and TRBJ1-4; a possible D gene is TRBD1 (5 bases). Germline assignment: CDR1 SGDLS and CDR2 YYNGEE. The V end lost 0 bases, the J end lost 6 bases, and 6 bases lay between the germline ends. This CDR3 spans 13 amino acids.

The chain couples TRBV5-1 to TRBJ2-1, with unresolved D. The CDR3 consists of 15 residues. Germline-derived CDR1 and CDR2 are SGHRS and YFSETQ. Trimming stripped 0 bases from V and 2 bases from J, with 9 bases between. The CDR3 reads CASSLGPETYNEQFF. CDR3 nucleotides: TGCGCCAGCAGCTTGGGGCCCGAAACCTACAATGAGCAGTTCTTC.